These T cell receptor beta chains were read from a single sample in a study of OX40 agonist ivuxolimab in advanced cancers. Sequencing used immunoSEQ multiplex PCR; TCRdb keeps in-frame clones, though not all of them. This repertoire shows roughly 41,000 clones, just under 85% found once; its top ten account for less than 45%. Source: CD4+ or CD8+ T cells sorted from blood, taken in a trial of the OX40 agonist ivuxolimab. These receptors were obtained from an adult with an advanced solid tumor such as melanoma, head and neck, liver or kidney cancer. The CDR3 runs from the conserved cysteine through the conserved F or W. D genes are given only for firm matches. A row's size may be missing; if present it is once, few, many or a size class.

size: NA
V: TRBV5-5
length: 14
D: NA
J: TRBJ1-1
CDR3: CASRTGTHNTEAFF
DNA: TGTGCCAGCAGGACCGGGACACATAACACTGAAGCTTTCTTT

size: NA
V: TRBV6-6
length: 15
D: NA
J: TRBJ1-5
CDR3: CASSSSWGLMKAQHF
DNA: TGTGCCAGCAGTTCCTCGTGGGGTTTAATGAAGGCCCAGCATTTT

size: once
V: TRBV2
length: 17
D: NA
J: TRBJ1-1
CDR3: CASSESPGPQGNTEAFF
DNA: TGTGCCAGCAGTGAATCTCCAGGGCCCCAAGGGAACACTGAAGCTTTCTTT

size: NA
V: TRBV9
length: 16
D: NA
J: TRBJ2-7
CDR3: CASSVFGTTSISEQYF
DNA: TGTGCCAGCAGCGTATTTGGGACAACCTCTATTAGCGAGCAGTACTTC

size: NA
V: TRBV5-1
length: 14
D: NA
J: TRBJ1-1
CDR3: CASSLVGARTEAFF
DNA: TGCGCCAGCAGCTTGGTAGGGGCTCGCACTGAAGCTTTCTTT

size: NA
V: TRBV27
length: 17
D: NA
J: TRBJ1-2
CDR3: CASRGRRQMLANYGYTF
DNA: TGTGCCAGCAGGGGGCGGAGACAAATGTTAGCTAACTATGGCTACACCTTC

size: NA
V: TRBV5-1
length: 17
D: NA
J: TRBJ2-6
CDR3: CASSLQKGSSGANVLTF
DNA: TGCGCCAGCAGCCTACAAAAGGGGTCCTCTGGGGCCAACGTCCTGACTTTC

size: once
V: TRBV28
length: 12
D: NA
J: TRBJ2-7
CDR3: CASSLTGYEQYF
DNA: TGTGCCAGCAGTTTAACAGGCTACGAGCAGTACTTC

size: NA
V: TRBV7-9
length: 14
D: NA
J: TRBJ1-2
CDR3: CASSLEQGRGGYTF
DNA: TGTGCCAGCAGCTTAGAACAGGGTCGTGGTGGCTACACCTTC

size: NA
V: TRBV5-7
length: 15
D: NA
J: TRBJ2-1
CDR3: CASSFSRSGHNEQFF
DNA: TGTGCCAGCAGCTTTAGTCGTTCCGGCCACAATGAGCAGTTCTTC

size: NA
V: TRBV7-8
length: 16
D: TRBD1
J: TRBJ2-1
CDR3: CASSLGYPGQHNEQFF
DNA: TGTGCCAGCAGCTTAGGCTACCCGGGACAGCACAATGAGCAGTTCTTC

size: NA
V: TRBV18
length: 12
D: TRBD2
J: TRBJ2-3
CDR3: CASSPVREAQYF
DNA: TGTGCCAGCTCACCAGTGCGGGAGGCGCAGTATTTT

size: NA
V: TRBV7-9
length: 13
D: NA
J: TRBJ2-3
CDR3: CASSVRLVSVQYF
DNA: TGTGCCAGCAGCGTCCGACTAGTTTCTGTGCAGTATTTT

size: NA
V: TRBV2
length: 14
D: TRBD2
J: TRBJ2-7
CDR3: CASSSLSGSYEQYF
DNA: TGTGCCAGCAGTTCTCTTAGCGGGAGTTACGAGCAGTACTTC

size: NA
V: TRBV9
length: 13
D: TRBD1
J: TRBJ1-2
CDR3: CASSSTGEGGYTF
DNA: TGTGCCAGCAGCAGCACAGGGGAGGGCGGCTACACCTTC

size: NA
V: TRBV2
length: 15
D: NA
J: TRBJ2-3
CDR3: CASSEALTGADTQYF
DNA: TGTGCCAGCAGTGAAGCGCTTACGGGAGCAGATACGCAGTATTTT

size: NA
V: TRBV6-1
length: 13
D: NA
J: TRBJ1-2
CDR3: CASSEEEGDGYTF
DNA: TGTGCCAGCAGTGAAGAGGAGGGCGACGGCTACACCTTC

size: NA
V: TRBV5-1
length: 15
D: NA
J: TRBJ2-1
CDR3: CASSLVGTQENEQFF
DNA: TGCGCCAGCAGCTTGGTTGGGACGCAGGAAAATGAGCAGTTCTTC

size: NA
V: TRBV30
length: 14
D: NA
J: TRBJ1-1
CDR3: CAWSVLGGNGEAFF
DNA: TGTGCCTGGAGTGTACTCGGGGGCAACGGTGAAGCTTTCTTT

size: few
V: TRBV10-3
length: 14
D: NA
J: TRBJ1-5
CDR3: CAISLRQTDQPQHF
DNA: TGTGCCATCAGCCTAAGGCAGACCGATCAGCCCCAGCATTTT

size: NA
V: TRBV27
length: 14
D: TRBD1
J: TRBJ1-6
CDR3: CASRHGQDDSPLHF
DNA: TGTGCCAGCAGACACGGACAGGATGATTCACCCCTCCACTTT

size: NA
V: TRBV7-3
length: 16
D: NA
J: TRBJ2-1
CDR3: CASSQEWGASYNEQFF
DNA: TGTGCCAGCAGCCAAGAATGGGGCGCATCCTACAATGAGCAGTTCTTC

size: few
V: TRBV7-2
length: 15
D: TRBD1
J: TRBJ1-6
CDR3: CASSSQGTGNSPLHF
DNA: TGTGCCAGCAGCTCCCAGGGGACAGGCAATTCACCCCTCCACTTT

size: once
V: TRBV7-6
length: 10
D: NA
J: TRBJ2-2
CDR3: CASSAGELFF
DNA: TGTGCCAGCAGCGCCGGGGAGCTGTTTTTT

size: NA
V: TRBV6-1
length: 14
D: TRBD2
J: TRBJ2-5
CDR3: CASSDPGTKETQYF
DNA: TGTGCCAGCAGTGATCCAGGGACTAAAGAGACCCAGTACTTC

size: NA
V: TRBV10-2
length: 15
D: TRBD2
J: TRBJ2-2
CDR3: CASSRLAANTGELFF
DNA: TGCGCCAGCTCCCGACTAGCGGCGAACACCGGGGAGCTGTTTTTT

size: NA
V: TRBV19
length: 16
D: NA
J: TRBJ2-4
CDR3: CASSIDSPPAGNIQYF
DNA: TGTGCCAGTAGTATAGATTCTCCCCCTGCTGGCAACATTCAGTACTTC

size: NA
V: TRBV5-1
length: 15
D: NA
J: TRBJ2-1
CDR3: CASTTGTGIRNEQFF
DNA: TGCGCCAGCACGACCGGGACTGGGATCAGGAATGAGCAGTTCTTC

size: NA
V: TRBV6-6
length: 16
D: NA
J: TRBJ2-7
CDR3: CASTYRGTAGGTEQYF
DNA: TGTGCCAGCACCTACCGGGGGACAGCCGGAGGAACCGAGCAGTACTTC

size: NA
V: TRBV5-4
length: 14
D: TRBD1
J: TRBJ1-1
CDR3: CASSPGQGNTEAFF
DNA: TGTGCCAGCAGCCCGGGACAGGGGAACACTGAAGCTTTCTTT

size: few
V: TRBV29-1
length: 13
D: NA
J: TRBJ2-2
CDR3: CSVLGPGTGELFF
DNA: TGCAGCGTTCTTGGACCCGGTACCGGGGAGCTGTTTTTT

size: NA
V: TRBV2
length: 16
D: TRBD1
J: TRBJ2-7
CDR3: CASSILSGTGGAEQYF
DNA: TGTGCCAGCAGCATTCTCTCCGGGACAGGGGGCGCCGAGCAGTACTTC

size: NA
V: TRBV7-6
length: 15
D: TRBD2
J: TRBJ2-3
CDR3: CASSRLGEGPDTQYF
DNA: TGTGCCAGCAGCCGACTCGGGGAGGGCCCAGATACGCAGTATTTT

size: NA
V: TRBV5-4
length: 15
D: NA
J: TRBJ2-7
CDR3: CASRSGIGPGNEQYF
DNA: TGTGCCAGCAGATCAGGGATCGGACCTGGGAACGAGCAGTACTTC

size: NA
V: TRBV2
length: 12
D: NA
J: TRBJ2-7
CDR3: CASRTESYEQYF
DNA: TGTGCCAGCCGGACAGAATCCTACGAGCAGTACTTC

size: NA
V: TRBV14
length: 11
D: NA
J: TRBJ1-2
CDR3: CASSQVGPTIF
DNA: TGTGCCAGCAGCCAAGTCGGTCCGACAATCTTC

size: NA
V: TRBV5-4
length: 16
D: NA
J: TRBJ1-6
CDR3: CASSVQGGDYNSPLHF
DNA: TGTGCCAGCAGCGTACAGGGAGGGGACTATAATTCACCCCTCCACTTT

size: NA
V: TRBV4-1
length: 13
D: TRBD1
J: TRBJ1-2
CDR3: CASSRTGDYGYTF
DNA: TGCGCCAGCAGCCGAACAGGGGACTATGGCTACACCTTC

size: NA
V: TRBV11-2
length: 11
D: NA
J: TRBJ2-5
CDR3: CASSRQETQYF
DNA: TGTGCCAGCAGCCGACAAGAGACCCAGTACTTC

size: NA
V: TRBV5-4
length: 14
D: NA
J: TRBJ1-6
CDR3: CASSLSPLGSPLHF
DNA: TGTGCCAGCAGCTTGTCACCGCTTGGGTCACCCCTCCACTTT

size: NA
V: TRBV4-1
length: 14
D: NA
J: TRBJ1-2
CDR3: CASSGLGSLRDYTF
DNA: TGCGCCAGCAGCGGATTGGGTTCTCTTCGGGACTACACCTTC

size: NA
V: TRBV14
length: 15
D: TRBD1
J: TRBJ1-2
CDR3: CASSQPGQGNYGYTF
DNA: TGTGCCAGCAGCCAACCAGGACAGGGCAACTATGGCTACACCTTC

size: NA
V: TRBV7-8
length: 14
D: TRBD1
J: TRBJ1-2
CDR3: CASSLGQGSYGYTF
DNA: TGTGCCAGCAGCTTGGGACAGGGGAGCTATGGCTACACCTTC

size: once
V: TRBV7-2
length: 14
D: NA
J: TRBJ2-7
CDR3: CASSSEGHTYEQYF
DNA: TGTGCCAGCAGCTCGGAGGGGCATACCTACGAGCAGTACTTC

size: NA
V: TRBV6-5
length: 13
D: NA
J: TRBJ1-6
CDR3: CASFDPTPRTLHF
DNA: TGTGCCAGTTTCGACCCAACCCCTCGGACCCTCCACTTT

size: NA
V: TRBV9
length: 15
D: TRBD1
J: TRBJ2-2
CDR3: CASSVEDRADGELFF
DNA: TGTGCCAGCAGCGTCGAAGACAGGGCCGACGGGGAGCTGTTTTTT

size: NA
V: TRBV4-1
length: 15
D: NA
J: TRBJ2-1
CDR3: CASSQVGSLGNEQFF
DNA: TGCGCCAGCAGCCAAGTGGGGAGTTTAGGGAATGAGCAGTTCTTC

size: NA
V: TRBV7-3
length: 13
D: NA
J: TRBJ2-1
CDR3: CASSSPPLIEQFF
DNA: TGTGCCAGCAGCTCCCCACCCCTTATTGAGCAGTTCTTC

size: NA
V: TRBV7-3
length: 13
D: TRBD1
J: TRBJ2-5
CDR3: CASSMDRQETQYF
DNA: TGTGCCAGCAGCATGGACAGGCAAGAGACCCAGTACTTC

size: NA
V: TRBV9
length: 16
D: NA
J: TRBJ1-3
CDR3: CASSDRTLVSGNTIYF
DNA: TGTGCCAGCAGCGACAGGACCCTCGTCTCTGGAAACACCATATATTTT

size: once
V: TRBV4-2
length: 17
D: NA
J: TRBJ1-4
CDR3: CASSLGIGAATNEKLFF
DNA: TGTGCCAGCAGCCTAGGGATCGGGGCCGCAACTAATGAAAAACTGTTTTTT

size: NA
V: TRBV5-1
length: 13
D: NA
J: TRBJ2-7
CDR3: CASSPGMTYEQYF
DNA: TGCGCCAGCAGTCCAGGGATGACCTACGAGCAGTACTTC

size: NA
V: TRBV30
length: 14
D: NA
J: TRBJ2-5
CDR3: CAWSVVRGQETQYF
DNA: TGTGCCTGGAGTGTTGTAAGGGGGCAAGAGACCCAGTACTTC